The sequence of this TCR beta chain was determined in a study of OX40 agonist ivuxolimab in advanced cancers. About the research overall: The study gave patients intravenous ivuxolimab at 0.01 to 10 mg/kg every 2 weeks. Study-wide points: Those patients achieving a partial response at 0.1-3.0 mg/kg showed among the lowest clonal expansion. Nonresponders, in some cases, also had low normalized T-cell clonal expansion.

Notes on this clone: Its cognate antigen is unknown.

CDR3 length: 13 amino acids. Germline assignment: CDR1 MNHNS and CDR2 SASEGT. V lost 4 bases to trimming and J lost 1 base, with 5 bases between them. Profiling relied on immunoSEQ multiplex PCR, and the TCRdb table lists in-frame clones only, not all of them. The table shows some 39,000 clones, with under 85% occurring only once. The receptor comes from an adult with an advanced solid tumor such as melanoma, head and neck, liver or kidney cancer. The V call is TRBV6-1, the J call TRBJ1-5; no reliable D call. Specimen: CD4+ or CD8+ T cells sorted from blood, collected in a trial of the OX40 agonist ivuxolimab. The CDR3 coding sequence is TGTGCCAGCAGTGTTAGCAGCAATCAGCCCCAGCATTTT. This gives the protein CASSVSSNQPQHF.